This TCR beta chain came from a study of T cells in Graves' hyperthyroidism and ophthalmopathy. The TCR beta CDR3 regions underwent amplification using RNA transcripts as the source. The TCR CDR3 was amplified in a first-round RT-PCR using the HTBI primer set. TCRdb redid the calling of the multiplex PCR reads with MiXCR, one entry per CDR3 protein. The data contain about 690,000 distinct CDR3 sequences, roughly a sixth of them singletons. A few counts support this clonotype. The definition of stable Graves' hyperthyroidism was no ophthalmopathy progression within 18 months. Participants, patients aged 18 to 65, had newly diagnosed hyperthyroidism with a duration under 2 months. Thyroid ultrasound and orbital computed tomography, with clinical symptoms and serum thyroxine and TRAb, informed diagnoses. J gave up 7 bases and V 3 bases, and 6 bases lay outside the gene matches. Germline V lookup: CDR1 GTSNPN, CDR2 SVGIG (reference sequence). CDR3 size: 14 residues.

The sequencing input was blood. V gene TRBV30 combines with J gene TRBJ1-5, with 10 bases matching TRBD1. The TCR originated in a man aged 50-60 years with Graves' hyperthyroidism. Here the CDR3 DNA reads TGTGCCTGGAGAGAGACAGGGGGCATACAGCCCCAGCATTTT. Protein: CAWRETGGIQPQHF.